These 29 T cell receptor beta chains were all obtained from the same sample, sequenced in a study of blood T cell repertoires in COVID-19. This table comes from immunoSEQ multiplex PCR, and its TCRdb copy is limited to in-frame clones, with some not included. The sample consists of about 200,000 clones, just under 85% of them appearing once. The sample was peripheral blood. The source is a human donor with acute or convalescent COVID-19. The donor label of this sample is uncertain.

This sequence joins TRBV9 and TRBJ2-2; unclear D gene. CDR3 size: 14 residues. V was pared by 2 bases and J by 0 bases, with 5 bases between. CDR1 is SGDLS, CDR2 YYNGEE, per germline. The CDR3 loop reads CASSVTTNTGELFF. The CDR3 DNA reads as TGTGCCAGCAGCGTGACAACGAACACCGGGGAGCTGTTTTTT.

V gene TRBV3-1 (or the pseudogene TRBV3-2) combines with J gene TRBJ2-1; TRBD1 matches 9 bases. The CDR3 is 16 residues long. V lost 2 bases and J lost 8; bases outside the gene matches: 10. Germline CDR1 and CDR2: LGHDT and YNNKEL (reference sequence). The CDR3 coding sequence is TGTGCCAGCAGCCAAAGCGGGACAGGGCTTTTCCATGAGCAGTTCTTC. This encodes CASSQSGTGLFHEQFF.

The chain carries TRBV30 and TRBJ1-6; D perhaps matches TRBD1 (6 bases). V was pared by 3 bases and J by 8 bases, with 14 bases between. Germline values: CDR1 GTSNPN, CDR2 SVGIG (reference sequence). The CDR3 totals 14 residues. The CDR3 coding sequence is TGTGCCTGGAGCGTTGGACAGTATGATTCACCCCTCCACTTT. This encodes CAWSVGQYDSPLHF.

V is TRBV9 and J is TRBJ1-2, with TRBD1 matching over 9 bases. Unmatched junction bases numbered 4, after V lost 3 bases and J lost 7 bases. This CDR3 contains 13 residues. The germline V gene encodes CDR1 SGDLS and CDR2 YYNGEE. The CDR3 region is CASSATGGFGYTF. The CDR3 DNA reads TGTGCCAGCAGCGCCACAGGGGGCTTTGGCTACACCTTC.

This clone was counted ten times or more. The J gene is TRBJ2-2, the V gene TRBV19; 14 nucleotides match TRBD2. The trim removed 8 bases at V and 4 bases at J, leaving 21 bases unmatched. This CDR3 contains 21 residues. Germline CDR1 LNHDA, CDR2 SQIVND (reference sequence). The CDR3 is CASHPLGLGTSGRGGTGELFF. The CDR3 DNA follows: TGTGCCAGTCACCCCCTCGGGTTAGGGACTAGCGGGAGAGGGGGCACCGGGGAGCTGTTTTTT.

The chain employs TRBV14 and TRBJ1-1, with TRBD1 as a possible D gene (5 bases). Germline V lookup: CDR1 SGHDN, CDR2 FVKESK. This CDR3 spans 13 amino acids. Trimming cost V 6 bases and J 0 bases, with 8 bases left between them. CDR3 nucleotide sequence: TGTGCCAGCAGGCAGGGATTGAACACTGAAGCTTTCTTT. It translates to CASRQGLNTEAFF.

This clone has just a few counts. The chain carries TRBV28 and TRBJ1-5, with 9 bases aligning to TRBD1. J lost 3 bases, V lost 2 bases, and 5 bases had no gene match. This CDR3 spans 16 amino acids. Germline loops: CDR1 MDHEN, CDR2 SYDVKM. The DNA for the CDR3 is TGTGCCAGCAGTTTAGGGGGACAGGGACCCAATCAGCCCCAGCATTTT. Its translation is CASSLGGQGPNQPQHF.

The gene calls are TRBV10-3 and TRBJ1-1; tentatively, D is TRBD1 (5 bases). CDR1 is ENHRY and CDR2 is SYGVKD in the germline V gene. CDR3 length: 14 amino acids. V was pared by 10 bases and J by 1 base, with 16 bases between. CDR3 DNA sequence: TGTGCCACTAACGATCTCCAGGGGAACACTGAAGCTTTCTTT. Its translation: CATNDLQGNTEAFF.

This clone was seen a handful of times. As DNA, the CDR3 is TGTGCCAGCGGAACTTACTCCAGCGGTTTCGGTTACAATGAGCAGTTCTTC. As protein: CASGTYSSGFGYNEQFF. The genes are TRBV11-2 and TRBJ2-1, with a weak D call TRBD2 (5 bases). The CDR3 contains 17 residues. The V end lost 8 bases, the J end lost 4 bases, and 24 bases lay between the germline ends. The germline gives CDR1 SGHAT, CDR2 FQNNGV.

The rearrangement uses TRBV27 and TRBJ2-1, with TRBD1 matching over 8 bases. The V and J ends lost 1 base and 12 bases, in that order; junction bases with no gene match: 8. Germline values: CDR1 MNHEY, CDR2 SMNVEV (reference sequence). This CDR3 contains 14 residues. The CDR3 reads CASSLFGQGQWQFF. The CDR3 coding sequence is TGTGCCAGCAGTTTATTTGGACAGGGTCAGTGGCAGTTCTTC.

This chain links TRBV28 with TRBJ1-2; a possible D gene is TRBD1 (6 bases). This CDR3 has 13 amino acids. V shed 3 bases and J shed 1 base, with 6 bases lying between them. Per the germline V gene, CDR1 is MDHEN and CDR2 is SYDVKM. CDR3 residues: CASSFRGNYGYTF. The CDR3 DNA follows: TGTGCCAGCAGTTTCAGGGGTAACTATGGCTACACCTTC.

The V gene is TRBV24-1, the J gene TRBJ1-2; 8 nucleotides line up with TRBD1. In germline, CDR1 is KGHDR, CDR2 SFDVKD. CDR3 length: 15 residues. Unmatched junction bases numbered 5, after V lost 3 bases and J lost 3 bases. This CDR3 is CATSDPSGGYYGYTF. The CDR3, as DNA: TGTGCCACCAGTGATCCATCAGGGGGCTACTATGGCTACACCTTC.

The chain links TRBV2 to TRBJ2-1, with 11 bases aligning to TRBD2. Per the germline V gene, CDR1 is SNHLY and CDR2 is FYNNEI. With 6 bases clipped from V and 3 bases from J, the junction kept 1 base outside the gene matches. This CDR3 is built from 14 residues. The DNA of the CDR3 is TGTGCCAGCAGGGGGACTAGCGGCTACAATGAGCAGTTCTTC. This sequence encodes CASRGTSGYNEQFF.

This clone was picked up a small number of times. J is TRBJ2-2 and V is TRBV7-3, with no clear D. The V end lost 0 bases, the J end lost 5 bases, and 4 bases lay between the germline ends. The germline V gene has CDR1 SGHTA and CDR2 FQGTGA. The CDR3 has 13 amino acids. The CDR3 DNA follows: TGTGCCAGCAGCTTAACCACAACCGGGGAGCTGTTTTTT. Encoded protein: CASSLTTTGELFF.

The genes are TRBV6-6 and TRBJ2-7, with a possible D match to TRBD2 (6 bases). CDR1 and CDR2 from the germline V gene are MNHNY and SVGAGI (reference sequence). Trimming took off 4 bases at V and 1 base at J, with 11 bases between the two ends. The length of the CDR3 is 14 residues. CDR3 loop: CASSSIADSYEQYF. The CDR3 DNA is TGTGCCAGCAGTTCAATAGCGGATTCCTACGAGCAGTACTTC.

The V call is TRBV24-1, the J call TRBJ2-3, with a possible D match to TRBD2 (6 bases). Germline CDR1 and CDR2: KGHDR and SFDVKD. V lost 3 bases and J 2 bases, leaving 20 bases between the germline ends. The length of the CDR3 is 18 residues. The CDR3 DNA sequence: TGTGCCACCAGTGATCCCCTCGGTGGTAGCGGTCACACAGATACGCAGTATTTT. Amino acids: CATSDPLGGSGHTDTQYF.

This chain connects TRBV27 to TRBJ2-1, with D perhaps TRBD2 (5 bases). The CDR3 extends over 13 amino acids. Germline loops: CDR1 MNHEY, CDR2 SMNVEV (reference sequence). V shed 7 bases and J shed 10 bases, with 17 bases lying between them. The CDR3 protein is CASNAVGAEEQFF. The CDR3 DNA reads as TGTGCCAGCAACGCAGTGGGAGCAGAAGAGCAGTTCTTC.

The chain carries TRBV7-9 and TRBJ1-2, with a possible D match to TRBD1 (6 bases). Trimming stripped 5 bases from V and 4 bases from J, with 17 bases between. This CDR3 comprises 15 residues. Germline V gene data show CDR1 as SEHNR and CDR2 as FQNEAQ (reference sequence). CDR3 DNA: TGTGCCAGCAGCGCCGAGCAGGGGCAGACCTATGGCTACACCTTC. This sequence encodes CASSAEQGQTYGYTF.

The CDR3 is CASSWGREGLLFF. CDR3 DNA sequence: TGTGCCAGCAGCTGGGGCAGGGAGGGTCTTCTGTTTTTT. The rearrangement uses TRBV27 and TRBJ1-4; maybe TRBD1 (5 bases). This CDR3 region has 13 residues. V lost 6 bases and J lost 14, with 19 bases in between. Germline CDR1 reads MNHEY; CDR2 reads SMNVEV (reference sequence).

The chain combines TRBV18 with TRBJ1-1; TRBD1 aligns across 7 bases. In germline, CDR1 is KGHSH, CDR2 LQKENI. V was pared by 0 bases and J by 7 bases, with 5 bases of the junction left unmatched. The CDR3 length is 14 residues. CDR3 loop: CASSPPSGTDEAFF. CDR3 sequence (DNA): TGTGCCAGCTCACCACCCTCAGGGACAGATGAAGCTTTCTTT.

This clone appeared a single time. The chain employs TRBV4-1 and TRBJ2-7, with 7 bases aligning to TRBD1. Germline V lookup: CDR1 MGHRA, CDR2 YSYEKL. With V trimmed by 3 bases and J by 0 bases, 5 bases remained unmatched. The CDR3 length is 15 residues. The CDR3 sequence: CASSQSGTDSYEQYF. The CDR3 region has the DNA TGCGCCAGCAGCCAGTCCGGGACAGACTCCTACGAGCAGTACTTC.

The rearrangement joins TRBV5-3 to TRBJ1-1; 9 bases are a match to TRBD1. TRBV5-3 is placed among ORFs of uncertain function. The CDR3 is 18 amino acids. V dropped 0 bases and J dropped 0; count of bases not matched to a gene: 9. The CDR3 spells CARSLGDRVPYMNTEAFF. The CDR3 DNA follows: TGTGCCAGAAGCTTGGGGGACAGGGTACCTTACATGAACACTGAAGCTTTCTTT.

The CDR3 reads CASSLLGALQYNEQFF. As DNA, the CDR3 is TGTGCCAGCAGCTTGTTGGGGGCCCTACAGTACAATGAGCAGTTCTTC. The genes are TRBV5-4 and TRBJ2-1, with TRBD1 as a possible D gene (6 bases). This CDR3 is built from 16 residues. V was pared by 1 base and J by 4 bases, with 15 bases between. Germline V CDR1 and CDR2: SGHNT, YYREEE (reference sequence).

V is TRBV9 and J is TRBJ2-7, with 9 bases aligning to TRBD2. The CDR3 is 16 residues long. CDR1 SGDLS and CDR2 YYNGEE come from the germline V gene. With V trimmed by 0 bases and J by 0 bases, 4 bases remained unmatched. CDR3 amino acids: CASSVGLADYSYEQYF. CDR3 DNA sequence: TGTGCCAGCAGCGTAGGACTAGCGGATTACTCCTACGAGCAGTACTTC. Variable domain in full (rest from reference TRBV9 and TRBJ2-7): DSGVTQTPKHLITATGQRVTLRCSPRSGDLSVYWYQQSLDQGLQFLIQYYNGEERAKGNILERFSAQQFPDLHSELNLSSLELGDSALYFCASSVGLADYSYEQYFGPGTRLTVT.

This rearrangement joins TRBV2 to TRBJ2-1; tentative D call: TRBD1 (6 bases). Germline loops: CDR1 SNHLY, CDR2 FYNNEI. CDR3 length: 12 residues. The ends were cut back, 4 bases at V and 7 bases at J, with 8 bases in the middle. CDR3 DNA sequence: TGTGCCAGCAGTGTTGACAGGAATGAGCAGTTCTTC. This codes for CASSVDRNEQFF.

The chain recombines TRBV5-4 with TRBJ2-3; D is undetermined. CDR1 is SGHNT and CDR2 is YYREEE in the germline V gene (reference sequence). Trimming pared 0 bases from V and 3 bases from J, leaving 8 bases between. The CDR3 has 14 residues. CDR3 residues: CASSLAGATDTQYF. The CDR3 DNA reads TGTGCCAGCAGCTTGGCCGGTGCTACAGATACGCAGTATTTT. Variable domain in full (rest from reference TRBV5-4 and TRBJ2-3): ETGVTQSPTHLIKTRGQQVTLRCSSQSGHNTVSWYQQALGQGPQFIFQYYREEENGRGNFPPRFSGLQFPNYSSELNVNALELDDSALYLCASSLAGATDTQYFGPGTRLTVL.

The V gene is TRBV5-1, the J gene TRBJ2-3; maybe TRBD2 (6 bases). The V gene lost 5 bases and the J gene lost 0 bases, with 19 bases spanning the gap. This CDR3 is built from 17 residues. Germline lookup yields CDR1 SGHRS and CDR2 YFSETQ. In DNA form, the CDR3 reads TGCGCCAGCAGTCGCGCCCAACTAGCCTCTAGCACAGATACGCAGTATTTT. The encoded protein is CASSRAQLASSTDTQYF.

This sequence joins TRBV27 and TRBJ2-7, with a possible D match to TRBD2 (6 bases). The CDR3 runs 15 residues. CDR1 is MNHEY, CDR2 SMNVEV, per germline (reference sequence). V dropped 5 bases and J dropped 0 bases, with 14 bases sitting between them. In nucleotides, the CDR3 is TGTGCCAGCAGTACCTGGGAGGCTAGCTCCTACGAGCAGTACTTC. Translating gives CASSTWEASSYEQYF.

The chain has TRBV6-5 and TRBJ2-2, with a possible D match to TRBD2 (5 bases). The CDR3 is 15 amino acids. The V gene's germline CDR1 is MNHEY and CDR2 SVGAGI. V was clipped by 6 bases and J by 1 base, with 12 bases between them. The CDR3 nucleotides are TGTGCCAGCAGCCCCGGACTGATGAACACCGGGGAGCTGTTTTTT. The encoded protein is CASSPGLMNTGELFF.